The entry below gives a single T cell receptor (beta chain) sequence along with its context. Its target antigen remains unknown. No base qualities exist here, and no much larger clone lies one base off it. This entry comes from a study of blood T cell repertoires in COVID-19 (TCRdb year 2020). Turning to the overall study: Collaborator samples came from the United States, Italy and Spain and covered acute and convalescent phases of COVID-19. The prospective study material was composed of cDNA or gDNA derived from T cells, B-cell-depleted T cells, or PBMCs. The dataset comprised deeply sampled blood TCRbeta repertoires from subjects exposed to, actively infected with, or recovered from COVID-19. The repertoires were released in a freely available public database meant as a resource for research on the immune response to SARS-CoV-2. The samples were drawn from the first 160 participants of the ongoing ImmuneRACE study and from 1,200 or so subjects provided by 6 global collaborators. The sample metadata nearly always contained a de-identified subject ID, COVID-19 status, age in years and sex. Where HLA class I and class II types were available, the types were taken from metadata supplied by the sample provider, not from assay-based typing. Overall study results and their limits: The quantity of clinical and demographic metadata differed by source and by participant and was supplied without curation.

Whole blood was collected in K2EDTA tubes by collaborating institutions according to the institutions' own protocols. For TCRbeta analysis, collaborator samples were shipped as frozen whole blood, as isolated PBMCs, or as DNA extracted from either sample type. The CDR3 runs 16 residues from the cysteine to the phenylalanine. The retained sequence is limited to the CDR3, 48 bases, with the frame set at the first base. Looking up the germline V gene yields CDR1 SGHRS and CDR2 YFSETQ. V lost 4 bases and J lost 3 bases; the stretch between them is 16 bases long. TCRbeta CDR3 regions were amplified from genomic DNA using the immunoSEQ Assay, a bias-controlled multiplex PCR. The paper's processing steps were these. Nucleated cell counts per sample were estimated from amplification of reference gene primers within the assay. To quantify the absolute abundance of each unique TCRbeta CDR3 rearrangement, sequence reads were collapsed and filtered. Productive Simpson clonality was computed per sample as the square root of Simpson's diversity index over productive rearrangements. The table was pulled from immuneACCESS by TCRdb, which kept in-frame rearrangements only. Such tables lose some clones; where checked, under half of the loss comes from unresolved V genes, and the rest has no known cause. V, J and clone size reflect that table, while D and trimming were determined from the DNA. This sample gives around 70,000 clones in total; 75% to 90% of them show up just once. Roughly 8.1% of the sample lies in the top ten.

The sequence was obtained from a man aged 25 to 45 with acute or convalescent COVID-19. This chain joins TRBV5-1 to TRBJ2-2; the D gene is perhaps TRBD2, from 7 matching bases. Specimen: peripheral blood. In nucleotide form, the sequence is TGCGCCAGCAGCGATAATGCGGGGGCAGACACCGGGGAGCTGTTTTTT. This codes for CASSDNAGADTGELFF.